Below, 7 T cell receptor beta chains from the same sample are listed, as sequenced in a study of OX40 agonist ivuxolimab in advanced cancers. Libraries were prepared by immunoSEQ multiplex PCR; TCRdb keeps only in-frame clonotypes and omits some of them. The data show about 35,000 clones, more than 85% seen once. The sample was CD4+ or CD8+ T cells sorted from blood, taken in a trial of the OX40 agonist ivuxolimab. The receptors here all came from an adult with an advanced solid tumor such as melanoma, head and neck, liver or kidney cancer.

Worth noting for this clone: At one boundary the junction diverges from the germline segment, which might be a read error. V and J are TRBV28 and TRBJ2-2; 7 nucleotides agree with TRBD2. CDR1 MDHEN and CDR2 SYDVKM come from the germline V gene. CDR3 length: 15 amino acids. CDR3 in DNA: TGCCTGTACGGGCCGACTAGCAGCAACACCGGGGAGCTGTTTTTT. Residues: CLYGPTSSNTGELFF.

The chain uses TRBV7-9 and TRBJ2-4, with 7 bases aligning to TRBD1. After removal of 5 bases from V and 0 bases from J, the junction contained 7 bases not matched to a gene. The germline CDR1 and CDR2 sequences are SEHNR and FQNEAQ (reference sequence). The CDR3 has 16 residues. CDR3 sequence: CASSARTGIAKNIQYF. The CDR3 region has the DNA TGTGCCAGCAGCGCTCGGACAGGAATAGCCAAAAACATTCAGTACTTC.

The V and J genes are TRBV6-5 and TRBJ1-2; D remains ambiguous. Germline values: CDR1 MNHEY, CDR2 SVGAGI. V lost 8 bases, J lost 2 bases, and 9 bases lay in between. This CDR3 has 12 amino acids. The CDR3 protein is CASGTANYGYTF. The DNA of the CDR3 is TGTGCCAGCGGTACAGCGAACTATGGCTACACCTTC.

The rearrangement links TRBV27 to TRBJ2-1, with TRBD2 identical over 9 bases. V dropped 7 bases and J dropped 6; count of bases not matched to a gene: 7. The CDR3 consists of 14 residues. In germline, CDR1 is MNHEY, CDR2 SMNVEV (reference sequence). The CDR3 region has the DNA TGTGCCAGCAAGGTAGCGGGAGTGGGCAATGAGCAGTTCTTC. Translating it yields CASKVAGVGNEQFF.

This chain joins TRBV7-9 and TRBJ2-7; 8 bases map to TRBD1. Germline CDR1 is SEHNR and CDR2 is FQNEAQ (reference sequence). The V segment lost 1 base and the J segment 0 bases; nucleotides outside the gene matches: 2. This CDR3 has 15 residues. The CDR3 region is CASSLDGQGSYEQYF. The CDR3 bases are TGTGCCAGCAGCTTAGATGGACAGGGCTCCTACGAGCAGTACTTC.

The chain links TRBV4-1 to TRBJ2-7, with D unclear. The CDR3 is 14 residues long. Germline V gene lookup returns CDR1 MGHRA and CDR2 YSYEKL. Trimming stripped 1 base from V and 5 bases from J, with 12 bases between. Here the CDR3 DNA reads TGCGCCAGCAGCCAAGTTTTGAGTCGGGACGAGCAGTACTTC. It encodes CASSQVLSRDEQYF.

The chain links TRBV29-1 to TRBJ2-2; 11 bases are shared with TRBD2. With V trimmed by 4 bases and J by 5 bases, 6 bases remained unmatched. This CDR3 region has 15 residues. Germline assignment: CDR1 SQVTM and CDR2 ANQGSEA. The CDR3 protein is CSVGGLAGQTGELFF. CDR3 bases: TGCAGCGTTGGAGGACTAGCGGGCCAAACCGGGGAGCTGTTTTTT.